Shown below are 31 T cell receptor beta chains from a single sample sequenced in a study of OX40 agonist ivuxolimab in advanced cancers. Clones were sequenced by immunoSEQ multiplex PCR, and TCRdb holds only the in-frame ones, with some missing. The sample lists about 58,000 clones, approximately 86% occurring once. This specimen consisted of CD4+ or CD8+ T cells sorted from blood, obtained in a trial of the OX40 agonist ivuxolimab. The receptors were sampled from an adult with an advanced solid tumor such as melanoma, head and neck, liver or kidney cancer.

V and J are TRBV10-2 and TRBJ2-7; D is unclear. Germline lookup yields CDR1 WSHSY and CDR2 SAAADI. CDR3 length: 11 residues. The V gene lost 6 bases and the J gene lost 3 bases, with 6 bases spanning the gap. In DNA, the CDR3 is TGCGCCAGCAGAGACAACTACGAGCAGTACTTC. Translating gives CASRDNYEQYF.

The chain is built from TRBV27 and TRBJ1-1; the D gene is possibly TRBD1 (5 bases). The CDR3 has 16 residues. V gave up 5 bases and J gave up 1 base, with 17 bases separating them. Germline CDR1 reads MNHEY; CDR2 reads SMNVEV (reference sequence). The DNA for the CDR3 is TGTGCCAGCAGTCCCGAGGGGATACCCCGGAACACTGAAGCTTTCTTT. It specifies CASSPEGIPRNTEAFF.

This chain links TRBV9 with TRBJ1-3; D ambiguous. In germline, CDR1 is SGDLS, CDR2 YYNGEE. The length of the CDR3 is 12 residues. Trimming pared 4 bases from V and 4 bases from J, leaving 6 bases between. CDR3 sequence reads: CASSREGNTIYF. The CDR3 nucleotides are TGTGCCAGCAGCAGGGAAGGAAACACCATATATTTT.

The rearrangement uses TRBV10-2 and TRBJ1-1; TRBD1 matches 11 bases. The CDR3 runs 14 residues. The V gene end was trimmed by 6 bases and the J gene end by 4 bases; junction bases not matched to a gene: 4. The germline gives CDR1 WSHSY, CDR2 SAAADI. CDR3: CASSLDRGRTEAFF. In DNA form, the CDR3 reads TGCGCCAGCAGCCTGGACAGGGGGCGCACTGAAGCTTTCTTT.

V and J are TRBV18 and TRBJ2-7, with 12 bases identical to TRBD1. The ends lost 3 bases at V and 7 bases at J; junction bases unmatched: 7. This CDR3 has 15 amino acids. Germline V gene sequence: CDR1 KGHSH, CDR2 LQKENI. In DNA form, the CDR3 reads TGTGCCAGCTCACCGGCCGGGACAGGGGGCTGGGAGCAGTACTTC. Protein product: CASSPAGTGGWEQYF.

Concerning this clone itself: The same CDR3 also results from other DNA sequences found in this sample. The gene calls are TRBV5-1 and TRBJ1-4; no clear D. V was shortened by 2 bases and J by 5 bases, with 7 bases between the two germline ends. This CDR3 has 13 residues. Germline lookup yields CDR1 SGHRS and CDR2 YFSETQ. In DNA form, the CDR3 reads TGCGCCAGCAGCTTTAGGACCAATGAAAAACTGTTTTTT. Translated: CASSFRTNEKLFF. The full variable domain, completed using reference TRBV5-1 and TRBJ1-4, is KAGVTQTPRYLIKTRGQQVTLSCSPISGHRSVSWYQQTPGQGLQFLFEYFSETQRNKGNFPGRFSGRQFSNSRSEMNVSTLELGDSALYLCASSFRTNEKLFFGSGTQLSVL.

The chain is built from TRBV7-9 and TRBJ1-2; 7 nucleotides line up with TRBD1. The J segment lost 5 bases and the V segment lost 2 bases, leaving 8 bases of the junction unmatched. The CDR3 totals 15 residues. Germline V CDR1 and CDR2: SEHNR, FQNEAQ (reference sequence). The CDR3 is CASSLSRGQRYGYTF. The DNA for the CDR3 is TGTGCCAGCAGCTTATCTAGGGGACAGCGGTATGGCTACACCTTC.

The chain combines TRBV11-2 with TRBJ1-1, with a weak D call TRBD1 (5 bases). The CDR3 loop spans 16 amino acids. V was clipped by 3 bases and J by 2 bases, with 16 bases between them. The germline gives CDR1 SGHAT, CDR2 FQNNGV. The CDR3 DNA follows: TGTGCCAGCAGCTTCTGGGACGGAGAGGGAAACACTGAAGCTTTCTTT. It encodes CASSFWDGEGNTEAFF.

The chain links TRBV5-1 to TRBJ1-1, with D possibly TRBD1 on 5 matching bases. CDR1 and CDR2 (germline): SGHRS, YFSETQ. The V end was cut by 4 bases, the J end by 1 base, with 17 bases between. The CDR3 covers 16 residues. In nucleotides, the CDR3 is TGCGCCAGCAGCAAAACCCCGGGACTGAAGAACACTGAAGCTTTCTTT. Translating it yields CASSKTPGLKNTEAFF.

The rearrangement links TRBV27 to TRBJ1-6; maybe TRBD1 (5 bases). The V gene lost 3 bases and the J gene lost 10 bases, with 16 bases spanning the gap. Germline V CDR1 and CDR2: MNHEY, SMNVEV (reference sequence). This CDR3 region has 15 residues. The CDR3 is CASSFGGTTGSPLHF. The CDR3 DNA reads TGTGCCAGCAGTTTTGGGGGAACTACAGGATCACCCCTCCACTTT.

This rearrangement joins TRBV7-2 to TRBJ1-1; D remains unclear. V was pared by 2 bases and J by 0 bases, with 13 bases between. The CDR3 consists of 16 residues. CDR1 SGHTA and CDR2 FQGNSA come from the germline V gene. The CDR3 bases are TGTGCCAGCAGCTTAACCAAGTTGCCGGTGAACACTGAAGCTTTCTTT. This encodes CASSLTKLPVNTEAFF.

DNA of the CDR3: TGCAGCGTTGTACCCGTCTACTGGGATGAGCAGTTCTTC. This gives the protein CSVVPVYWDEQFF. The chain employs TRBV29-1 and TRBJ2-1; D gene ambiguous. The V gene lost 4 bases and the J gene lost 8 bases, with 15 bases spanning the gap. This CDR3 has 13 amino acids. The germline V gene has CDR1 SQVTM and CDR2 ANQGSEA.

In its sample, this clone was seen a few times. The chain carries TRBV18 and TRBJ2-1, with a weak D call TRBD1 (5 bases). This CDR3 is built from 12 residues. V was shortened by 5 bases and J by 8 bases, with 10 bases between the two germline ends. Germline CDR1 KGHSH, CDR2 LQKENI. The DNA for the CDR3 is TGTGCCAGCTCAGCAGGGTTCCATGAGCAGTTCTTC. Its protein is CASSAGFHEQFF.

V and J are TRBV5-6 and TRBJ2-2, with D possibly matching TRBD1 (5 bases). The CDR3 contains 16 residues. The V end was cut by 4 bases, the J end by 0 bases, with 13 bases between. Germline V gene data show CDR1 as SGHDT and CDR2 as YYEEEE. CDR3 bases: TGTGCCAGCAGCCAGCAAGGGGCCCCGAACACCGGGGAGCTGTTTTTT. Its protein product is CASSQQGAPNTGELFF. Together with reference TRBV5-6 and TRBJ2-2, the CDR3 gives the full variable domain: DAGVTQSPTHLIKTRGQQVTLRCSPKSGHDTVSWYQQALGQGPQFIFQYYEEEERQRGNFPDRFSGHQFPNYSSELNVNALLLGDSALYLCASSQQGAPNTGELFFGEGSRLTVL.

This clone came up once. The genes are TRBV28 and TRBJ2-2; 7 nucleotides line up with TRBD1. Trimming removed 6 bases from V and 5 bases from J; junction bases left unmatched: 12. CDR3 length equals 16 residues. Germline values: CDR1 MDHEN, CDR2 SYDVKM. In nucleotides, the CDR3 is TGTGCCAGCAGACCACAGGGGATGAGGGGAACCGGGGAGCTGTTTTTT. Its protein product is CASRPQGMRGTGELFF.

The CDR3 region is CASSLTGAEQYF. For the CDR3, the DNA is TGTGCCAGCAGCCTGACAGGGGCCGAGCAGTACTTC. The V and J genes are TRBV7-6 and TRBJ2-7; 8 bases are shared with TRBD1. The trim removed 5 bases at V and 6 bases at J, leaving 3 bases unmatched. This CDR3 contains 12 residues. Germline lookup yields CDR1 SGHVS and CDR2 FNYEAQ.

V gene TRBV4-1 combines with J gene TRBJ2-3; D unresolved. V was shortened by 0 bases and J by 2 bases, with 6 bases between the two germline ends. In germline, CDR1 is MGHRA, CDR2 YSYEKL. This CDR3 has 14 amino acids. Written as DNA, the CDR3 is TGCGCCAGCAGCCAAGATTACCACACAGATACGCAGTATTTT. As protein: CASSQDYHTDTQYF.

The V gene is TRBV7-8, the J gene TRBJ1-1, with 11 bases fitting TRBD1. V was pared by 2 bases and J by 4 bases, with 6 bases of the junction left unmatched. The CDR3 is 16 residues long. The germline V gene encodes CDR1 SGHVS and CDR2 FQNEAQ. CDR3 bases: TGTGCCAGCAGCTTACACGGACAGGGGGCCGGCACTGAAGCTTTCTTT. Amino acid sequence: CASSLHGQGAGTEAFF.

J is TRBJ1-1 and V is TRBV6-5, with D possibly matching TRBD1 (5 bases). The germline gives CDR1 MNHEY, CDR2 SVGAGI. The CDR3 has 13 residues. V was shortened by 2 bases and J by 11 bases, with 15 bases between the two germline ends. This CDR3 reads CASSYATGTGAFF. The CDR3 nucleotides read TGTGCCAGCAGTTACGCTACCGGGACTGGGGCTTTCTTT.

The chain is built from TRBV4-1 and TRBJ2-1, with 13 bases lining up with TRBD2. Germline V lookup: CDR1 MGHRA, CDR2 YSYEKL. After removal of 0 bases from V and 7 bases from J, the junction contained 6 bases not matched to a gene. The CDR3 consists of 17 residues. CDR3 amino acids: CASSQDTLAGGPNEQFF. The CDR3 nucleotides read TGCGCCAGCAGCCAAGATACACTAGCGGGGGGGCCTAATGAGCAGTTCTTC.

This clone was seen just once. The chain links TRBV7-9 to TRBJ2-2; the D is unclear. CDR3 length equals 16 residues. Trimming shortened V by 3 bases and J by 0 bases, and 11 bases separated the two germline ends. Germline V lookup: CDR1 SEHNR, CDR2 FQNEAQ (reference sequence). CDR3 nucleotides: TGTGCCAGCAGCTTCATTTATACGGCGAACACCGGGGAGCTGTTTTTT. The encoded protein is CASSFIYTANTGELFF.

The chain joins TRBV4-1 to TRBJ2-5; 12 positions match TRBD1. CDR1 and CDR2 from the germline V gene are MGHRA and YSYEKL. With V trimmed by 4 bases and J by 6 bases, 6 bases remained unmatched. This CDR3 spans 15 amino acids. The CDR3 reads CASSPGTGGEKTQYF. The CDR3 nucleotides read TGCGCCAGCAGCCCCGGGACAGGGGGCGAAAAGACCCAGTACTTC.

The CDR3 protein is CASSLPEVTDTQYF. In DNA form, the CDR3 reads TGTGCCAGCAGCTTACCGGAGGTCACAGATACGCAGTATTTT. This sequence joins TRBV5-4 and TRBJ2-3; maybe TRBD2 (5 bases). Germline CDR1 is SGHNT and CDR2 is YYREEE (reference sequence). The CDR3 sequence is 14 residues long. Trimming left V 2 bases short and J 2 bases short, with 9 bases between.

About this clone: At one of its ends the junction is not consistent with the germline gene, which may arise from a read error. The identical CDR3 is also encoded by other nucleotide sequences in the sample. The rearrangement uses TRBV11-1 and TRBJ2-3, with D possibly TRBD1 on 5 matching bases. There are 15 residues in the CDR3. Germline CDR1 SGHAT, CDR2 FQDESV (reference sequence). The CDR3 here is CASSLTDSRTDTQYF. The CDR3 region has the DNA TGTGCCAGCAGCTTAACAGACAGCCGCACGGATACGCAGTATTTT.

This clone came up once. The V call is TRBV29-1, the J call TRBJ1-5, with 7 nucleotides matching TRBD1. V shed 8 bases and J 6 bases; nucleotides not matched to a gene: 10. This CDR3 has 13 residues. Germline V gene sequence: CDR1 SQVTM, CDR2 ANQGSEA. CDR3 region: CSPKTGSVQPQHF. The CDR3 DNA reads as TGCAGCCCTAAGACAGGGTCGGTTCAGCCCCAGCATTTT.

The chain joins TRBV5-1 to TRBJ1-2, with D unresolved. This CDR3 has 14 residues. From germline, CDR1 is SGHRS and CDR2 YFSETQ. V dropped 1 base and J dropped 0 bases, with 7 bases sitting between them. For the CDR3, the DNA is TGCGCCAGCAGCTTGTATACCACTAACTATGGCTACACCTTC. Translated: CASSLYTTNYGYTF.

Regarding this clone: The junction differs from germline at one of its ends, possibly a read error. This chain connects TRBV13 to TRBJ1-2; 9 bases are a match to TRBD1. The CDR3 covers 12 residues. Per germline, CDR1 PRHDT and CDR2 FYEKMQ (reference sequence). The CDR3: CASSLSRTGALF. The CDR3 bases are TGTGCCAGCAGCTTATCCCGGACAGGGGCTCTCTTC.

The V and J genes are TRBV7-8 and TRBJ2-5; D is ambiguous. Germline V CDR1 and CDR2: SGHVS, FQNEAQ. The CDR3 sequence is 13 residues long. Trimming took 2 bases from V and 2 from J, leaving 6 bases between them. CDR3 residues: CASSLYGQETQYF. The CDR3, as DNA: TGTGCCAGCAGCTTATACGGGCAAGAGACCCAGTACTTC.

This chain uses TRBV5-1 with TRBJ2-6, with 8 bases fitting TRBD1. Losses at the gene ends were 4 bases for V and 0 bases for J; bases not matched to a gene: 15. The CDR3 totals 20 residues. The germline V gene encodes CDR1 SGHRS and CDR2 YFSETQ. CDR3 region: CASSPGIKDRESSGANVLTF. CDR3 nucleotides: TGCGCCAGCAGCCCCGGGATAAAGGACAGGGAGAGCTCTGGGGCCAACGTCCTGACTTTC.

The chain recombines TRBV18 with TRBJ2-2; D may be TRBD1 (5 bases). Trimming cost V 3 bases and J 3 bases, with 11 bases left between them. Germline V gene data show CDR1 as KGHSH and CDR2 as LQKENI. The CDR3 has 15 amino acids. The chain's CDR3 is CASSPSRQYTGELFF. CDR3 nucleotide sequence: TGTGCCAGCTCACCGTCCCGACAGTACACCGGGGAGCTGTTTTTT. Complete variable domain (other parts from reference TRBV18 and TRBJ2-2): NAGVMQNPRHLVRRRGQEARLRCSPMKGHSHVYWYRQLPEEGLKFMVYLQKENIIDESGMPKERFSAEFPKEGPSILRIQQVVRGDSAAYFCASSPSRQYTGELFFGEGSRLTVL.

Concerning this clone: At one end the junction does not follow the germline gene, possibly because of a read error. The chain has TRBV6-1 and TRBJ1-2; D remains ambiguous. The CDR3 sequence is 14 residues long. Germline values: CDR1 MNHNS, CDR2 SASEGT. The CDR3 sequence is CVSSEGPGSAAVTF. The CDR3 DNA reads TGTGTCAGCAGTGAAGGACCCGGGAGCGCGGCGGTCACCTTC.